This TCR beta chain was obtained from a study of blood T cell repertoires in COVID-19. Study background: Whether acute or convalescent, the COVID-19 samples came from the United States, Italy and Spain. From T cells, B-cell-depleted T cells, or PBMCs came the material, which was cDNA or gDNA.

Enrolled through a virtual design, the participants were between 18 and 89 years of age and came from approximately 25 US areas. Between the trimmed V and J ends, which lost 2 bases and 3 bases, there was a span of 16 bases. CDR3 length: 16 residues. The germline gives CDR1 MGHRA, CDR2 YSYEKL. Method: immunoSEQ multiplex PCR; TCRdb's copy keeps in-frame clones and lacks some. The table records 120,000 to 150,000 clones, roughly 87% of them present only once. This receptor was obtained from a woman aged 40-49 years who had been exposed to COVID-19. The V call is TRBV4-1, the J call TRBJ1-1; a weak D match, TRBD1 (6 bases). The sequenced sample consisted of PBMCs or T cells enriched from blood (not recorded which). The DNA of the CDR3 is TGCGCCAGCAGCCAAACAGGGATGGGGGCATACACTGAAGCTTTCTTT. This sequence encodes CASSQTGMGAYTEAFF.